Following are 7 T cell receptor beta chains from one sample sequenced in a study of blood T cell repertoires in COVID-19. Method: immunoSEQ multiplex PCR; TCRdb's copy keeps in-frame clones and lacks some. Counted here are 40,000 to 50,000 clones, 80% to 90% occurring once; the ten biggest clones make up about 3.2%. Sequencing was carried out using peripheral blood. The origin of the receptors is an elderly woman with acute or convalescent COVID-19.

The rearrangement joins TRBV19 to TRBJ1-3, with TRBD1 as a possible D gene (5 bases). Between the trimmed V and J ends, which lost 7 bases and 0 bases, there was a span of 10 bases. Per germline, CDR1 LNHDA and CDR2 SQIVND (reference sequence). CDR3 length: 14 amino acids. The DNA of the CDR3 is TGTGCCAGTACCCGGGGGGGCTCTGGAAACACCATATATTTT. Translating gives CASTRGGSGNTIYF. Together with reference TRBV19 and TRBJ1-3, the CDR3 gives the full variable domain: DGGITQSPKYLFRKEGQNVTLSCEQNLNHDAMYWYRQDPGQGLRLIYYSQIVNDFQKGDIAEGYSVSREKKESFPLTVTSAQKNPTAFYLCASTRGGSGNTIYFGEGSWLTVV.

CDR3 sequence reads: CASTPDTGPNSPLHF. The CDR3 bases are TGTGCCAGTACCCCGGATACAGGCCCGAATTCACCCCTCCACTTT. This chain links TRBV19 with TRBJ1-6, with a tentative D call TRBD1 (5 bases). CDR1 and CDR2 from the germline V gene are LNHDA and SQIVND (reference sequence). This CDR3 has 15 amino acids. V was clipped by 7 bases and J by 7 bases, with 17 bases between them.

This rearrangement joins TRBV7-9 to TRBJ2-5; 13 bases are a match to TRBD2. The J segment lost 0 bases and the V segment lost 3 bases, leaving 4 bases of the junction unmatched. Germline lookup yields CDR1 SEHNR and CDR2 FQNEAQ (reference sequence). There are 17 residues in the CDR3. DNA for the CDR3: TGTGCCAGCAGCTTCGGACTAGCGGGGGTGTACCAAGAGACCCAGTACTTC. Translated: CASSFGLAGVYQETQYF. The entire variable domain, with the rest obtained from reference TRBV7-9 and TRBJ2-5, is as follows: DTGVSQNPRHKITKRGQNVTFRCDPISEHNRLYWYRQTLGQGPEFLTYFQNEAQLEKSRLLSDRFSAERPKGSFSTLEIQRTEQGDSAMYLCASSFGLAGVYQETQYFGPGTRLLVL.

J is TRBJ1-6 and V is TRBV2, with no clear D. Germline CDR1 reads SNHLY; CDR2 reads FYNNEI. The CDR3 runs to 15 residues. V shed 8 bases and J shed 0 bases, with 11 bases lying between them. The CDR3 bases are TGTGCCAGCTCAGGAACCCTCTCCTATAATTCACCCCTCCACTTT. It yields the protein CASSGTLSYNSPLHF. The full variable domain, its missing parts supplied by reference TRBV2 and TRBJ1-6, is EPEVTQTPSHQVTQMGQEVILRCVPISNHLYFYWYRQILGQKVEFLVSFYNNEISEKSEIFDDQFSVERPDGSNFTLKIRSTKLEDSAMYFCASSGTLSYNSPLHFGNGTRLTVT.

The rearrangement uses TRBV5-1 and TRBJ2-3, with 9 bases identical to TRBD1. There are 15 residues in the CDR3. Per germline, CDR1 SGHRS and CDR2 YFSETQ. The J segment lost 2 bases and the V segment lost 4 bases, leaving 5 bases of the junction unmatched. The CDR3 loop reads CASSRGTGTTDTQYF. As DNA, the CDR3 is TGCGCCAGCAGCAGAGGGACAGGGACCACAGATACGCAGTATTTT. The variable domain in full, with the rest retrieved from reference TRBV5-1 and TRBJ2-3, is KAGVTQTPRYLIKTRGQQVTLSCSPISGHRSVSWYQQTPGQGLQFLFEYFSETQRNKGNFPGRFSGRQFSNSRSEMNVSTLELGDSALYLCASSRGTGTTDTQYFGPGTRLTVL.

As regards this clone: One end of the junction varies from germline; a read error may be responsible. The rearrangement joins TRBV12-3 or TRBV12-4 to TRBJ2-2; D not certain. This CDR3 contains 12 residues. The CDR3 nucleotides read TGTGCCAGCAGCCCCCACACGGGGGAGCTGTTTTTT. This encodes CASSPHTGELFF.

This sequence joins TRBV7-2 and TRBJ1-2; 7 bases agree with TRBD1. This CDR3 is 14 amino acids long. J gave up 1 base and V 6 bases, and 5 bases lay outside the gene matches. CDR1 is SGHTA, CDR2 FQGNSA, per germline. Here the CDR3 reads CASSTTGVNYGYTF. Written as DNA, the CDR3 is TGTGCCAGCAGTACTACAGGGGTTAACTATGGCTACACCTTC.